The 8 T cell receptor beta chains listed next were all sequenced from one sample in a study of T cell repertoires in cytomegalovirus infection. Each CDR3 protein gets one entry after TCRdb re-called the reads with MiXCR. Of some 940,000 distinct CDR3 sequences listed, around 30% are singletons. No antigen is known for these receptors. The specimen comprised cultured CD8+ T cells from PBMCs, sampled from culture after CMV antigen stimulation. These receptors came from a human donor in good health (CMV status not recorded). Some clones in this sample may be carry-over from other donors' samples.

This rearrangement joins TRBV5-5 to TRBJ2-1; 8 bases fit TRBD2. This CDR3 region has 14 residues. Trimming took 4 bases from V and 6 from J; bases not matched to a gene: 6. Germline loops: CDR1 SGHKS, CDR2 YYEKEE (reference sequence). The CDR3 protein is CASSPGLEVNEQFF. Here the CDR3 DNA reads TGTGCCAGCAGCCCGGGACTAGAGGTCAATGAGCAGTTCTTC.

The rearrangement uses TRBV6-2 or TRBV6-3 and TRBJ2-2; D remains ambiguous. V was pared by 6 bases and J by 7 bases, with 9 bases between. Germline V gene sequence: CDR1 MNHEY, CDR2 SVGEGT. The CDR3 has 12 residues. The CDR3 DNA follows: TGTGCCAGCAGGCTCGGTGGCGGGGAGCTGTTTTTT. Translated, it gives CASRLGGGELFF.

DNA for the CDR3: TGTGCCAGCACCATCGGAAATGAGCAGTTCTTC. This codes for CASTIGNEQFF. This chain uses TRBV6-5 with TRBJ2-1, with no clear D. The CDR3 length is 11 residues. Germline V gene sequence: CDR1 MNHEY, CDR2 SVGAGI. V was clipped by 7 bases and J by 7 bases, with 8 bases between them.

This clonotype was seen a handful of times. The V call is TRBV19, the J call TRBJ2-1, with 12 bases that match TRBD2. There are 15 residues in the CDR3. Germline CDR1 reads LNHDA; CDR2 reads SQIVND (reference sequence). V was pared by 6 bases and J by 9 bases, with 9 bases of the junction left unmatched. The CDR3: CASSPSGGAFGEQFF. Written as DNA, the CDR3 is TGTGCCAGTAGCCCTAGCGGGGGGGCTTTCGGTGAGCAGTTCTTC.

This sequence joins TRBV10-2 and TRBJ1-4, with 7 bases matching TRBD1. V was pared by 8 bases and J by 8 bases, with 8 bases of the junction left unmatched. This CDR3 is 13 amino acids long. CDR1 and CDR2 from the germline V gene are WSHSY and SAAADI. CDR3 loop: CASGRQGGEKLFF. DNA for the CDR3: TGCGCCAGCGGACGACAGGGTGGGGAAAAACTGTTTTTT.

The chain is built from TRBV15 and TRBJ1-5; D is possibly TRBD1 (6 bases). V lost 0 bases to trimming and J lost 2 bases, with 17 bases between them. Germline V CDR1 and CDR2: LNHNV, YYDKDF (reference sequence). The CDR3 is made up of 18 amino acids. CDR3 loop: CATSRDFLRGGGNQPQHF. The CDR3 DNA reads TGTGCCACCAGCAGAGATTTTTTAAGGGGGGGAGGCAATCAGCCCCAGCATTTT.

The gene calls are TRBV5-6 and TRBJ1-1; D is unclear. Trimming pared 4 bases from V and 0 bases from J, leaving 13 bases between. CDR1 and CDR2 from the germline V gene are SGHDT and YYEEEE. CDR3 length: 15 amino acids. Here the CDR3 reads CASSRWFRMNTEAFF. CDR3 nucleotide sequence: TGTGCCAGCAGCCGTTGGTTTAGGATGAACACTGAAGCTTTCTTT.

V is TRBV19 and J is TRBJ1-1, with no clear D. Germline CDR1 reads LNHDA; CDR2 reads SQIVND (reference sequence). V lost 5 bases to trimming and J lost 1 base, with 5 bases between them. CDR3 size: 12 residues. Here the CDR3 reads CASSETNTEAFF. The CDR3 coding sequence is TGTGCCAGTAGTGAGACGAACACTGAAGCTTTCTTT. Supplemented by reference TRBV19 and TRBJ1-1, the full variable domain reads DGGITQSPKYLFRKEGQNVTLSCEQNLNHDAMYWYRQDPGQGLRLIYYSQIVNDFQKGDIAEGYSVSREKKESFPLTVTSAQKNPTAFYLCASSETNTEAFFGQGTRLTVV.